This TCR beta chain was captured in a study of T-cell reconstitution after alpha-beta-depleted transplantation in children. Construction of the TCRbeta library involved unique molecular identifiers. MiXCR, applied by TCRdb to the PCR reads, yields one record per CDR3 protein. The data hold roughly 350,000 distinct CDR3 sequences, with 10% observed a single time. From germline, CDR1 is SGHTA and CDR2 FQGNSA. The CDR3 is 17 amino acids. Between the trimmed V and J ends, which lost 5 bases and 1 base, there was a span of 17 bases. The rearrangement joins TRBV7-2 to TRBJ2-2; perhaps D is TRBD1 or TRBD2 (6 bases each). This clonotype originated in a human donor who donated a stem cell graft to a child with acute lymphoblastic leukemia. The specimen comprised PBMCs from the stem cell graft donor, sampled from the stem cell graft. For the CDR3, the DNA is TGTGCCAGCAGCACACCCCCCGGGGGCAAGAACACCGGGGAGCTGTTTTTT. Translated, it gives CASSTPPGGKNTGELFF.